This T cell receptor beta chain was recovered during a study of Graves' ophthalmopathy and Graves' hyperthyroidism. For repertoire sequencing, the TCR beta CDR3 regions were amplified from RNA transcripts. A first-round RT-PCR used HTBI primers, followed by a second-round multiplex PCR. TCRdb re-called the multiplex PCR reads with MiXCR, one entry per CDR3 protein. The sample includes some 750,000 distinct CDR3 sequences, 40% of them seen just once. This clonotype was picked up many times. Its target is not known. General study findings and limits: Predictions made by the model for ophthalmopathy progression reached just over 70% sensitivity and less than 80% specificity. Clonotypes were expanded in thyroid at above 0.001 frequency, and most also appeared in blood.

Ophthalmopathy-affected donors exhibited moderate-to-severe activity, CAS ≥3, NOSPECS ≥4, and duration under 3 months. Losses at the gene ends were 4 bases for V and 1 base for J; bases not matched to a gene: 3. The CDR3 is 14 amino acids. Germline lookup yields CDR1 SQVTM and CDR2 ANQGSEA. The sequenced sample consisted of peripheral blood. The J gene is TRBJ2-2, the V gene TRBV29-1, with TRBD2 matching 7 bases. The sequence was obtained from an adult man with Graves' ophthalmopathy. CDR3 in DNA: TGCAGCGTTGCCGGGACTAAGAACACCGGGGAGCTGTTTTTT. Protein sequence: CSVAGTKNTGELFF.